A few counts support the clone carrying this T cell receptor beta chain. The entry originates in a study of blood T cell repertoires in COVID-19. Study in general: The United States, Italy and Spain supplied acute and convalescent COVID-19 samples. From T cells, B-cell-depleted T cells, or PBMCs came the material, which was cDNA or gDNA.

CDR3 length: 16 amino acids. From germline, CDR1 is KGHDR and CDR2 SFDVKD. The V gene end was trimmed by 1 base and the J gene end by 0 bases; junction bases not matched to a gene: 2. As handled by the study authors: Estimation of nucleated cell counts was performed using reference gene primer amplification. Some clones are missing from TCRdb's copy, which holds only in-frame ones; the method was immunoSEQ multiplex PCR. The D gene and trimming were derived from the DNA, and the V and J assignments and clone size from that table. The data show fewer than 30,000 clones, about 80% seen once. Material for sequencing was peripheral blood. This TCR came from a human donor in a cohort sampled during active COVID-19. The chain employs TRBV24-1 and TRBJ2-1, with TRBD2 identical over 7 bases. CDR3 sequence: CATSDLGGSSYNEQFF. The CDR3 DNA is TGTGCCACCAGTGATTTAGGCGGGAGCTCCTACAATGAGCAGTTCTTC.